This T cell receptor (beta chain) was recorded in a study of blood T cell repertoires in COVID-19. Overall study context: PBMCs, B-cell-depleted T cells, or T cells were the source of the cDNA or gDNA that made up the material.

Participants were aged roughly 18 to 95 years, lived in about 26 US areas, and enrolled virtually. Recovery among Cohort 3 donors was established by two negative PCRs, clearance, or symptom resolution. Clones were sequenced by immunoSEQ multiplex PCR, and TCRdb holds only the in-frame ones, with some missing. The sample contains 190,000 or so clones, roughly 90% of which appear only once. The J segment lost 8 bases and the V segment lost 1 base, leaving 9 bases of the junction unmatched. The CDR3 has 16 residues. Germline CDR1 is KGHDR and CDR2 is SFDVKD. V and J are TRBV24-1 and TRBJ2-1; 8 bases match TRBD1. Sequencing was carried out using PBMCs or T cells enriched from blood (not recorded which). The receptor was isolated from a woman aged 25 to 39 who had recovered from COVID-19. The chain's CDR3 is CATSDFRQGARDEQFF. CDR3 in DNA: TGTGCCACCAGTGATTTTAGGCAGGGGGCGCGGGATGAGCAGTTCTTC.